Following are 10 T cell receptor beta chains from one sample sequenced in a study of Ad26.COV2.S vaccination and SARS-CoV-2 variants. Only in-frame clones appear in the TCRdb table, and some are missing; sequencing was by immunoSEQ multiplex PCR. Of over 450,000 clones in the sample, around 89% were seen once. Treatment here: some 20 received Ad26.COV2.S at low or high dose, single or two shots; about 5 received placebo; per-sample allocation not given. It was on day 63 after the first vaccine or placebo injection that samples were taken. The material was peripheral blood, obtained in a trial of Ad26.COV2.S vaccine versus placebo. These receptors were taken from a person aged 18-60 years who received the Ad26.COV2.S COVID-19 vaccine or a placebo.

The V and J genes are TRBV6-5 and TRBJ1-6; D gene ambiguous. Germline CDR1 and CDR2: MNHEY and SVGAGI. Trimming cost V 2 bases and J 9 bases, with 5 bases left between them. The CDR3 runs 12 residues. The CDR3 spells CASSYGRSPLHF. CDR3 nucleotide sequence: TGTGCCAGCAGTTACGGCCGTTCACCCCTCCACTTT.

The chain carries TRBV19 and TRBJ2-1, with D possibly TRBD1 on 6 matching bases. The CDR3 is 17 amino acids. With 1 base removed from V and 1 base from J, the gap between germline ends came to 14 bases. Per the germline V gene, CDR1 is LNHDA and CDR2 is SQIVND (reference sequence). The DNA of the CDR3 is TGTGCCAGTAGTATAGGGAAGGGGGTAAGGTCCTACAATGAGCAGTTCTTC. Translating it yields CASSIGKGVRSYNEQFF.

The chain is built from TRBV19 and TRBJ1-2; a possible D gene is TRBD1 (5 bases). Germline CDR1 is LNHDA and CDR2 is SQIVND (reference sequence). Trimming took off 6 bases at V and 13 bases at J, with 24 bases between the two ends. CDR3 size: 14 residues. The CDR3 loop reads CASSLKPGDGDSTF. CDR3 sequence (DNA): TGTGCCAGTAGCCTAAAACCCGGGGACGGAGATTCCACCTTC.

This clone was seen just once. The chain recombines TRBV5-1 with TRBJ2-2; D is possibly TRBD1 (5 bases). CDR3 size: 14 residues. Per the germline V gene, CDR1 is SGHRS and CDR2 is YFSETQ. V was trimmed by 6 bases and J by 0 bases, leaving 9 bases between them. The CDR3, as DNA: TGCGCCAGCACAGACAGAACGAACACCGGGGAGCTGTTTTTT. It specifies CASTDRTNTGELFF.

The genes are TRBV7-2 and TRBJ2-1; D gene unclear. CDR1 is SGHTA, CDR2 FQGNSA, per germline. The CDR3 covers 15 residues. With 2 bases removed from V and 8 bases from J, the gap between germline ends came to 16 bases. The CDR3: CASSLYGPLGYEQFF. The CDR3 DNA reads TGTGCCAGCAGCTTATATGGCCCCCTTGGGTATGAGCAGTTCTTC.

The chain joins TRBV18 to TRBJ1-2; TRBD1 matches at 10 bases. This CDR3 spans 18 amino acids. J gave up 0 bases and V 6 bases, and 13 bases lay outside the gene matches. The germline V gene encodes CDR1 KGHSH and CDR2 LQKENI. CDR3 coding DNA: TGTGCCAGCTCGACGACATCCGGGACAGGGGTCACTAACTATGGCTACACCTTC. Its protein product is CASSTTSGTGVTNYGYTF.

The chain joins TRBV19 to TRBJ2-1; 8 bases fit TRBD2. The ends lost 6 bases at V and 1 base at J; junction bases unmatched: 5. Germline assignment: CDR1 LNHDA and CDR2 SQIVND (reference sequence). The CDR3 length is 15 residues. CDR3 coding DNA: TGTGCCAGTAGCGCGACTAGCGTATCCTACAATGAGCAGTTCTTC. Its translation: CASSATSVSYNEQFF.

This sequence joins TRBV14 and TRBJ1-2; D is undetermined. The germline V and J ends were trimmed by 6 bases and 3 bases, with 26 bases remaining between them. The V gene's germline CDR1 is SGHDN and CDR2 FVKESK. The CDR3 length is 18 residues. In DNA form, the CDR3 reads TGTGCCAGCAGACCTCCTGGCCCGCAAGGAATCGATGACTATGGCTACACCTTC. Its protein is CASRPPGPQGIDDYGYTF.

The V and J genes are TRBV6-4 and TRBJ2-3, with D possibly TRBD1 on 6 matching bases. The V gene's germline CDR1 is MRHNA and CDR2 SNTAGT. CDR3 size: 14 residues. Trimming took 2 bases from V and 0 from J, leaving 6 bases between them. The CDR3 here is CASSDRGSTDTQYF. The CDR3 region has the DNA TGTGCCAGCAGTGACAGGGGGAGCACAGATACGCAGTATTTT.

About this clone: The identical CDR3 is also encoded by other nucleotide sequences in the sample. V is TRBV18 and J is TRBJ1-5; D is uncertain. This CDR3 region has 15 residues. CDR1 is KGHSH and CDR2 is LQKENI in the germline V gene. The V gene lost 2 bases and the J gene lost 0 bases, with 8 bases spanning the gap. CDR3 region: CASSPVGYSNQPQHF. The DNA of the CDR3 is TGTGCCAGCTCACCAGTCGGCTATAGCAATCAGCCCCAGCATTTT. The whole variable domain, filled in from reference TRBV18 and TRBJ1-5, reads NAGVMQNPRHLVRRRGQEARLRCSPMKGHSHVYWYRQLPEEGLKFMVYLQKENIIDESGMPKERFSAEFPKEGPSILRIQQVVRGDSAAYFCASSPVGYSNQPQHFGDGTRLSIL.